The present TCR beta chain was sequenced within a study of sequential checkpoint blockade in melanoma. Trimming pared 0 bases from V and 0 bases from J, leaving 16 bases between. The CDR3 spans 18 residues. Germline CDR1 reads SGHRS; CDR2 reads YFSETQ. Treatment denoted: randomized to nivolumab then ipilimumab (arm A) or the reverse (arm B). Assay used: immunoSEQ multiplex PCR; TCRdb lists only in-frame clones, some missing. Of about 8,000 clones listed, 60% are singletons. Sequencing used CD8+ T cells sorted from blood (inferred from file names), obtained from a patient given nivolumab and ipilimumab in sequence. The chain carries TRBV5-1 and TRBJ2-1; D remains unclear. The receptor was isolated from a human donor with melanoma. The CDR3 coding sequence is TGCGCCAGCAGCTTGGGAGTGAACTCACTCCTCTCCTACAATGAGCAGTTCTTC. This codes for CASSLGVNSLLSYNEQFF.